This T cell receptor beta chain was recorded in a study of blood T cell repertoires in COVID-19. The CDR3 covers 11 residues. V lost 11 bases to trimming and J lost 11 bases, with 15 bases between them. Germline CDR1 is MNHEY and CDR2 is SVGAGI. Profiling relied on immunoSEQ multiplex PCR, and the TCRdb table lists in-frame clones only, not all of them. The table shows under 45,000 clones, with over 65% occurring only once. Sequenced input: peripheral blood. The receptor's source is a man in his 60s with active COVID-19. The chain has TRBV6-5 and TRBJ1-4; no reliable D call. CDR3 nucleotide sequence: TGTGCCCGCGGGGAGGGCGGGAAACTGTTTTTT. It specifies CARGEGGKLFF.